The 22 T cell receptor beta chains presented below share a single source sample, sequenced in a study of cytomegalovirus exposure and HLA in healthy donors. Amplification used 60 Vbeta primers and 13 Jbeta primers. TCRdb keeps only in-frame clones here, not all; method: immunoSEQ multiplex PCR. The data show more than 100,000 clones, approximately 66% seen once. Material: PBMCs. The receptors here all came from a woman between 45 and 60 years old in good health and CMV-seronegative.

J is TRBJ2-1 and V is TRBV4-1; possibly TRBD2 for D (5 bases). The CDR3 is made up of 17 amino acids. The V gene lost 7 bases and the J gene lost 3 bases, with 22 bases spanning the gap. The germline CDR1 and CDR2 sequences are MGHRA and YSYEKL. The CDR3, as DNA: TGCGCCAGCACCCCCGGGATTGGGTACGGGCTCTACAATGAGCAGTTCTTC. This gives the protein CASTPGIGYGLYNEQFF.

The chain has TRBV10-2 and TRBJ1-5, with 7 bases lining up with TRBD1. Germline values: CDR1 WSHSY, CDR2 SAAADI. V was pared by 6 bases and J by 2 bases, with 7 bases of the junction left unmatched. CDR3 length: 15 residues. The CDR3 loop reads CASSAGTEGNQPQHF. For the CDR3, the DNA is TGCGCCAGCAGCGCCGGGACAGAGGGCAATCAGCCCCAGCATTTT.

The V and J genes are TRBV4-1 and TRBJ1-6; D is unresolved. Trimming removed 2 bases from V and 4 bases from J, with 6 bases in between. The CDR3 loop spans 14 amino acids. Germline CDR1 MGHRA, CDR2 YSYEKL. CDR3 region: CASSQTLYNSPLHF. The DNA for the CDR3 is TGCGCCAGCAGCCAAACATTGTATAATTCACCCCTCCACTTT.

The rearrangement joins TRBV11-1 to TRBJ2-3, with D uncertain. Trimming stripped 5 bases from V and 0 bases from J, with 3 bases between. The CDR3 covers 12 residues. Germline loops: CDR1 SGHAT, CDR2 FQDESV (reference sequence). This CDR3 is CASSLSTDTQYF. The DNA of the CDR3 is TGTGCCAGCAGCCTCAGCACAGATACGCAGTATTTT.

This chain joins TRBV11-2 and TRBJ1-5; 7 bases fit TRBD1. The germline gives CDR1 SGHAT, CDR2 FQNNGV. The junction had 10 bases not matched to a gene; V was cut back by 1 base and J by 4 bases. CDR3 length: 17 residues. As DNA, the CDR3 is TGTGCCAGCAGCTTAGGGCGGAACAGGGGAATGAATCAGCCCCAGCATTTT. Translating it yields CASSLGRNRGMNQPQHF. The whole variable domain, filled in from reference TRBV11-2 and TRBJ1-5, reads EAGVAQSPRYKIIEKRQSVAFWCNPISGHATLYWYQQILGQGPKLLIQFQNNGVVDDSQLPKDRFSAERLKGVDSTLKIQPAKLEDSAVYLCASSLGRNRGMNQPQHFGDGTRLSIL.

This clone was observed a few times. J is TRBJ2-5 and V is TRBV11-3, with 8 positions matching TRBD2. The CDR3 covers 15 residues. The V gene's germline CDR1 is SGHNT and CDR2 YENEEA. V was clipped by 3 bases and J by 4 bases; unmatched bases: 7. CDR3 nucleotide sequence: TGTGCCAGCAGCTTTGGCGGGAGGACGGGAGAGACCCAGTACTTC. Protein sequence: CASSFGGRTGETQYF.

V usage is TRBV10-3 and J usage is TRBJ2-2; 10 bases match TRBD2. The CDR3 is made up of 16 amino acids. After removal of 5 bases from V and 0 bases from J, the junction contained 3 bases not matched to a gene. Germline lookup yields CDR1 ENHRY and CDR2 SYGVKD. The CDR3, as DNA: TGTGCCATCAGTCTAGCGGGGGCCACGAACACCGGGGAGCTGTTTTTT. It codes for CAISLAGATNTGELFF.

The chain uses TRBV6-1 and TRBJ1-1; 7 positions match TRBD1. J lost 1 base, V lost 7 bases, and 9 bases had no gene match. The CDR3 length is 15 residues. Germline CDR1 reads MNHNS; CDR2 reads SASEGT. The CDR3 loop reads CASTSSRGANTEAFF. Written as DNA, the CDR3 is TGTGCCAGCACGTCTTCCAGGGGGGCGAACACTGAAGCTTTCTTT.

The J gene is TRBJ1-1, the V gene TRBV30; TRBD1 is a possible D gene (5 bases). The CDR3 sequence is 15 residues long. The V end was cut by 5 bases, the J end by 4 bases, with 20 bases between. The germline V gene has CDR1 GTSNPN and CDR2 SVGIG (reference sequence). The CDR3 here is CAWEFQGGESTEAFF. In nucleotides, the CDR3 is TGTGCCTGGGAGTTCCAGGGAGGGGAGAGCACTGAAGCTTTCTTT.

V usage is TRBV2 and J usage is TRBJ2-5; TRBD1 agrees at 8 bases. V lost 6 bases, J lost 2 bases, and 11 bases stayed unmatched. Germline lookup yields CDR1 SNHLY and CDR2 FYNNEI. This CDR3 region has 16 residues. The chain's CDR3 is CASSDRTGFGQETQYF. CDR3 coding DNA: TGTGCCAGCAGCGATCGGACAGGGTTCGGGCAAGAGACCCAGTACTTC.

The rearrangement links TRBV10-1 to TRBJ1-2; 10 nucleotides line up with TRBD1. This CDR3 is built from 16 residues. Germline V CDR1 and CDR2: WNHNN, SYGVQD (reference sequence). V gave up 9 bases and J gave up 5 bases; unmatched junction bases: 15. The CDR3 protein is CARAPGQGFIRYGYTF. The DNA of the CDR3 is TGCGCCAGAGCACCGGGACAGGGGTTTATTCGTTATGGCTACACCTTC.

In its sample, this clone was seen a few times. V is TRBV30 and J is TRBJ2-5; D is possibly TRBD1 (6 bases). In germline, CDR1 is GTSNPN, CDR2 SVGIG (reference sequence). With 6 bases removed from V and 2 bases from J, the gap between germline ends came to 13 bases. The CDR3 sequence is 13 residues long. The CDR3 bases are TGTGCCTGCTCCGTGGACAGTCAAGAGACCCAGTACTTC. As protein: CACSVDSQETQYF. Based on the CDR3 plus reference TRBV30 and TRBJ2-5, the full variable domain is SQTIHQWPATLVQPVGSPLSLECTVEGTSNPNLYWYRQAAGRGLQLLFYSVGIGQISSEVPQNLSASRPQDRQFILSSKKLLLSDSGFYLCACSVDSQETQYFGPGTRLLVL.

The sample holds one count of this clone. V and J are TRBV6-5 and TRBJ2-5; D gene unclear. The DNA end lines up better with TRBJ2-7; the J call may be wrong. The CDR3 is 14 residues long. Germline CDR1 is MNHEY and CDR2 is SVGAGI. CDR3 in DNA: TGTGCCAGCAGTTACTCGTTTTATTCGTACGAGCAGTACTTC. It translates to CASSYSFYSYEQYF.

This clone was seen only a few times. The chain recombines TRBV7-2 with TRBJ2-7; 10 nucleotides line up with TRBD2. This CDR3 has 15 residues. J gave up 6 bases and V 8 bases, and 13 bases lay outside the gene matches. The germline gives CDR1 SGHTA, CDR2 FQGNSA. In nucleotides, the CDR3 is TGTGCCAGCGAGCCACCGGGACTAGCGACTGGCGAGCAGTACTTC. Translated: CASEPPGLATGEQYF.

The CDR3, as DNA: TGTGCCAGCTCCCCCTTCCGGGACAGATCTGGGGCCAACGTCCTGACTTTC. Amino acid sequence: CASSPFRDRSGANVLTF. The chain combines TRBV18 with TRBJ2-6; 7 bases match TRBD1. The CDR3 covers 17 residues. The J segment lost 1 base and the V segment lost 6 bases, leaving 9 bases of the junction unmatched. Germline lookup yields CDR1 KGHSH and CDR2 LQKENI.

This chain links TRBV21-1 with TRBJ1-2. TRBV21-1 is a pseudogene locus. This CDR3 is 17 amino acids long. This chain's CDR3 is CASRKYGIFFGVDGYTF. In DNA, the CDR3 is TGTGCCAGCAGAAAATACGGGATATTCTTTGGGGTCGATGGCTACACCTTC.

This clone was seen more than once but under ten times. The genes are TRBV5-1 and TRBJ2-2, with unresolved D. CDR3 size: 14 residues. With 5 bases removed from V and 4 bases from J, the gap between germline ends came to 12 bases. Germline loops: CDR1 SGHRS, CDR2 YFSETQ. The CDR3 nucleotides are TGCGCCAGCAGGGAGACGGTGGGCACCGGGGAGCTGTTTTTT. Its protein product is CASRETVGTGELFF.

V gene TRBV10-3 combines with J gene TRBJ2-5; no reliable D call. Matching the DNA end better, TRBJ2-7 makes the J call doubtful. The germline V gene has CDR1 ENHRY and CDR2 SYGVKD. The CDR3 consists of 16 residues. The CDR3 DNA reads TGTGCCATCAGTGAGTCTGGAAGACACGTCTACACCGAGCAGTACTTC. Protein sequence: CAISESGRHVYTEQYF.

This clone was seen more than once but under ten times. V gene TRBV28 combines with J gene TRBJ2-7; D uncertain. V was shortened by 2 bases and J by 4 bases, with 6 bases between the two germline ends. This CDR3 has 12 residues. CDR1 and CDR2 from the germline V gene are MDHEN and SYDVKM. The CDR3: CASSLPVYEQYF. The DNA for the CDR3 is TGTGCCAGCAGTTTACCCGTATACGAGCAGTACTTC.

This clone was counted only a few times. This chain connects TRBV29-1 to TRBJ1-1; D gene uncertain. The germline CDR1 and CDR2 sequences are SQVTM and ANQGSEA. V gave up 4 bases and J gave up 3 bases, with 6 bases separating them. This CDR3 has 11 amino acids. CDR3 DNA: TGCAGCGTTGTCAGATACACTGAAGCTTTCTTT. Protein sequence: CSVVRYTEAFF.

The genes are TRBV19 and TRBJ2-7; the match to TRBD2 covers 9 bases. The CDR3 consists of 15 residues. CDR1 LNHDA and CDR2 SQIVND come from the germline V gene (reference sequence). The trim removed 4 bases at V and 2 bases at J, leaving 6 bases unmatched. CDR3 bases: TGTGCCAGTAGTACCGGAGCGGGGGGAGCCTACGAGCAGTACTTC. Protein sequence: CASSTGAGGAYEQYF.

CDR3 DNA sequence: TGCAGCGCCTTGGGGGGGGCTATGAACACTGAAGCTTTCTTT. Translation gives CSALGGAMNTEAFF. The chain has TRBV29-1 and TRBJ1-1; D is perhaps TRBD1 (6 bases). V lost 7 bases to trimming and J lost 0 bases, with 15 bases between them. This CDR3 comprises 14 residues. CDR1 is SQVTM and CDR2 is ANQGSEA in the germline V gene.